This entry features one TCR beta chain sequence. In its sample, this clone was seen a few times. There is no known antigen for this receptor. No much larger clone is present one base from it, and per-base qualities are unavailable. The collaborating institutions used their own protocols to collect whole blood in K2EDTA tubes. For TCRbeta analysis, collaborator samples were shipped as frozen whole blood, as isolated PBMCs, or as DNA extracted from either sample type. The sample originates from a study of blood T cell repertoires in COVID-19 (dated by TCRdb to 2018 to 2020). Notes on the research overall: The collaborator samples originated in the United States, Italy and Spain and spanned the acute and convalescent phases of COVID-19. HLA class I and class II types, where available, came from metadata supplied by the sample provider rather than from assay-based typing. The dataset comprised deeply sampled blood TCRbeta repertoires from subjects exposed to, actively infected with, or recovered from COVID-19. The repertoires were released in a freely available public database meant as a resource for research on the immune response to SARS-CoV-2. A de-identified subject ID, COVID-19 status, age in years and sex were almost always included in the sample metadata. The prospective study material was composed of cDNA or gDNA derived from T cells, B-cell-depleted T cells, or PBMCs. The samples were drawn from two sources: the first 160 participants of the ongoing ImmuneRACE study, and 1,254 subjects contributed by 6 global collaborators. The research as a whole found: The amount of clinical and demographic metadata varied by source and participant and was provided uncurated.

The germline V gene yields SGDLS for CDR1 and YYNGEE for CDR2. The CDR3 numbers 15 residues from cysteine through phenylalanine. Only the CDR3 part of the read is kept: 45 bases, read in frame from the first base. V is shortened by 3 bases, J by 2 bases, and the region joining them spans 13 bases. The immunoSEQ Assay, a bias-controlled multiplex PCR, was used to amplify TCRbeta CDR3 regions from genomic DNA. In the authors' own workflow: The number of nucleated cells in each sample was estimated from the amplification of reference gene primers within the assay. To quantify the absolute abundance of each unique TCRbeta CDR3 rearrangement, sequence reads were collapsed and filtered. For each sample, productive Simpson clonality was calculated as the square root of Simpson's diversity index across productive rearrangements. TCRdb limited this immuneACCESS table to in-frame rearrangements with V and J called. A share of clones is missing; checked studies link under half to unresolved V genes, and the rest is unexplained. The DNA gave D and trimming, while V, J and clone size come from that table. In this sample the table shows some 200,000 clones, around 87% of which occur a single time. 2.5% to 3.5% of the sample goes to the ten largest clones.

The clonotype originates from a man aged 40-49 years with active or convalescent COVID-19. Sequenced: peripheral blood. Recombination connected TRBV9 to TRBJ2-3; no D gene can be assigned with confidence. The nucleotide sequence is given as TGTGCCAGCAGCGCCTTAGCTTTCCCCACAGATACGCAGTATTTT. It encodes CASSALAFPTDTQYF.